These T cell receptor beta chains were read from a single sample in a study of vaccination and CD4 T cells after COVID-19. These TCRs are of unknown antigen specificity. Using its own MiXCR run on the PCR reads, TCRdb lists one record per CDR3 protein. This sample carries 20,000 to 25,000 distinct CDR3 sequences, approximately 40% of them seen once, and the ten largest clones take approximately 5.3%. Specimen: CD4+ T cells from blood, cultured in vitro, collected before SARS-CoV-2 vaccination. Receptors originate from a human donor who had recovered from COVID-19. Both conserved end residues are trimmed from each CDR3. A D gene is named only where the DNA matches it firmly.

cdr3_aa d_call j_call v_call
ASSEIQGVNSPLH NA TRBJ1-6 TRBV6-1
ASRGRQGGLGNQPQH NA TRBJ1-5 TRBV11-2
ASSFDYRAYEQY NA TRBJ2-7 TRBV7-2
ASSLLLAGTRGTGELF TRBD2 TRBJ2-2 TRBV28
SAKTGGGRY NA TRBJ2-5 TRBV20-1
SVEDLTTSAF NA TRBJ1-1 TRBV29-1
ASSESSSGDTQY NA TRBJ2-3 TRBV10-2
ASSPLTRRSNQPQH NA TRBJ1-5 TRBV6-2/TRBV6-3
ASSLNTGFEQY NA TRBJ2-7 TRBV7-2
ASSHGTANNEQF TRBD1 TRBJ2-1 TRBV6-1
ASRSLSRTAHT NA TRBJ1-2 TRBV6-1
AWGARGTGSWRAF TRBD1 TRBJ1-1 TRBV30
ASSYSSRGLGQPQH TRBD1 TRBJ1-5 TRBV6-2/TRBV6-3
ASSLWTDRTYEQY TRBD1 TRBJ2-7 TRBV27
ATSDGFAQPQH NA TRBJ1-5 TRBV24-1
SARDLSGQGRQPQH NA TRBJ1-5 TRBV20-1
SARPTGMNTGELF TRBD1 TRBJ2-2 TRBV20-1
ATSDFTSGSPQETQY TRBD2 TRBJ2-5 TRBV24-1
ASSLFSTGGNYNEQF TRBD1 TRBJ2-1 TRBV27
ASSPGQGPTKY TRBD1 TRBJ2-7 TRBV6-1
ASSLDGQGFYGYT TRBD1 TRBJ1-2 TRBV5-4
ASMPDLNTEAF NA TRBJ1-1 TRBV12-3/TRBV12-4
ASSIEFTDKGFNSPLH NA TRBJ1-6 TRBV19
ASRYQPQH NA TRBJ1-5 TRBV6-2/TRBV6-3
ASSLWQGNGANVLT NA TRBJ2-6 TRBV7-2
ASSYKRGRVSYEQY TRBD2 TRBJ2-7 TRBV6-2/TRBV6-3
ASIGVEQY NA TRBJ2-7 TRBV6-7
ASGVGKWGGYT NA TRBJ1-2 TRBV7-9
ASSIAQYGYT NA TRBJ1-2 TRBV19
SATPEAF NA TRBJ1-1 TRBV20-1
ASSLVAGEETQY NA TRBJ2-5 TRBV11-3
ASSLTSSGDKTYEQY TRBD2 TRBJ2-7 TRBV7-3
SAGLAGGYEQY TRBD2 TRBJ2-7 TRBV20-1
ASRANLQSSGNTIY NA TRBJ1-3 TRBV2
ASSFAGLNQPQH NA TRBJ1-5 TRBV7-2
AWSVGLRADYGYT NA TRBJ1-2 TRBV30
ASSHRGTGSTDTQY TRBD1 TRBJ2-3 TRBV23-1
ASSLGGTMNTEAF NA TRBJ1-1 TRBV5-6
ATSRGPPKELF NA TRBJ2-2 TRBV15
ASSPQGMAKNIQY NA TRBJ2-4 TRBV7-9
SAMPSGVGKQY TRBD2 TRBJ2-7 TRBV20-1
ASSSGGLGGNTIY NA TRBJ1-3 TRBV6-1
ATSDYPGTEAF NA TRBJ1-1 TRBV27
ASSLGAQVPGETQY NA TRBJ2-5 TRBV11-2
ASSEAGGSSYEQY TRBD2 TRBJ2-7 TRBV2
ASSLRTLAVNTGELF TRBD2 TRBJ2-2 TRBV12-3/TRBV12-4
SARELAVPANEQF TRBD2 TRBJ2-1 TRBV20-1
ASSADRALPNQPQH NA TRBJ1-5 TRBV7-2
ASSAGTGSYNEQF TRBD1 TRBJ2-1 TRBV6-4
ASRPAGGPYNEQF TRBD2 TRBJ2-1 TRBV6-2/TRBV6-3